The present TCR beta chain was sequenced within a study of human T cells and chemical hapten exposure. Overall study findings and caveats: Counts of TCRs above 1 in 1000 frequency stayed unchanged with DPC sensitization. Clustering by CDR3 similarity yielded significantly more large clusters from expanded TCRs than controls.

TCRdb reanalysed the RACE reads using MiXCR and keeps one entry per CDR3 protein. The sample shows 360,000 or so distinct CDR3 sequences, roughly 6.3% of them seen only once. Time point noted: patch test 2, 6 weeks after DPC sensitization. Regarding treatment: therapeutic diphenylcyclopropenone sensitization with weekly scalp DPC. In this sample, this clonotype turned up a few times. Antigen specificity is unknown. V was shortened by 2 bases and J by 0 bases, with 5 bases between the two germline ends. This CDR3 comprises 14 residues. The germline gives CDR1 MNHEY, CDR2 SVGAGI. The sequencing here drew on whole blood, taken in connection with sensitization to the hapten diphenylcyclopropenone (DPC). This sequence joins TRBV6-5 and TRBJ2-1; unclear D gene. This sequence originates from a woman under 30 with alopecia areata. Some clones in this sample may be carry-over from other donors' samples. The CDR3 DNA reads as TGTGCCAGCAGTTACGAATTCTCCTACAATGAGCAGTTCTTC. Protein product: CASSYEFSYNEQFF.